The clone carrying this T cell receptor (beta chain) was picked up one time. This record comes from a study of shared clonotypes between healthy human individuals. The CDR3 has 14 amino acids. CDR1 and CDR2 (germline): SGHVS, FQNEAQ. The V end lost 5 bases, the J end lost 7 bases, and 14 bases lay between the germline ends. Profiled with immunoSEQ multiplex PCR; TCRdb holds only in-frame clones, not every one. This sample carries 2 million to 2.5 million clones, roughly 95% of them seen once, and the ten largest clones take roughly 0.13%. The authors divided CD4+ cells into CD45RA+ naive and CD45RA-negative memory subsets.

The chain combines TRBV7-8 with TRBJ2-2; TRBD2 might be the D (7 bases). The TCR comes from a man aged 18 to 29 in good health. Input material: naive CD4+ T cells sorted from blood. Stated subset: CD45RA+ positively selected. CDR3 region: CASSPGGGVGELFF. CDR3 nucleotides: TGTGCCAGCAGCCCCGGCGGGGGCGTCGGGGAGCTGTTTTTT.